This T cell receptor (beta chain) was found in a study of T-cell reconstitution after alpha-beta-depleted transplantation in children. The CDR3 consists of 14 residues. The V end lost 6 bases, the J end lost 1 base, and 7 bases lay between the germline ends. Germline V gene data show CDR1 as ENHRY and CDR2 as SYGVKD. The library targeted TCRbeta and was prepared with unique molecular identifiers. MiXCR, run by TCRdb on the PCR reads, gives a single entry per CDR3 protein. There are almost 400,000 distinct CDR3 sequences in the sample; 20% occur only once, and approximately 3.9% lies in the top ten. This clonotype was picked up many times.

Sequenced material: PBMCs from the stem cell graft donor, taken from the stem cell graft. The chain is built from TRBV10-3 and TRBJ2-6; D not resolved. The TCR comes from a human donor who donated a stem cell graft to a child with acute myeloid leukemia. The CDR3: CAIREVSGANVLTF. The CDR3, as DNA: TGTGCCATCAGAGAAGTTTCTGGGGCCAACGTCCTGACTTTC.